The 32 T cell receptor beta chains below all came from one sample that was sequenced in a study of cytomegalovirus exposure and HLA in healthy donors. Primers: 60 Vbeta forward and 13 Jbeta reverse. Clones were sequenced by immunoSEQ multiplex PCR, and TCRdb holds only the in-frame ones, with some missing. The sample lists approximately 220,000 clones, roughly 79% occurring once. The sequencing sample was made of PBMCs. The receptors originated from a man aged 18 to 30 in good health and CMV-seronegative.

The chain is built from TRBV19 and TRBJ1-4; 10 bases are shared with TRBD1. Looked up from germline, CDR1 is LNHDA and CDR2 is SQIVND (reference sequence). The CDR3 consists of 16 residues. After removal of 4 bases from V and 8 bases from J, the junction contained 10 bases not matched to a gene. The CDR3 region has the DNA TGTGCCAGTAGTACCAACCGACAGGGGGCGAAAGAAAAACTGTTTTTT. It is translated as CASSTNRQGAKEKLFF.

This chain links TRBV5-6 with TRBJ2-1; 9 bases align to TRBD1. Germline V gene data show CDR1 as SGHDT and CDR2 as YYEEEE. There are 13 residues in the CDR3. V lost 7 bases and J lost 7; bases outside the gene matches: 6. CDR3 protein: CASDRGIENEQFF. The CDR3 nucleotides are TGTGCCAGCGACAGGGGGATCGAAAATGAGCAGTTCTTC.

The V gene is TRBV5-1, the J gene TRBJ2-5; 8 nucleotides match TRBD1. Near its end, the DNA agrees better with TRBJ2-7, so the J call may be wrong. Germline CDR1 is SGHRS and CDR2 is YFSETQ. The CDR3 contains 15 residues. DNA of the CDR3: TGCGCCAGCAGCTACGCAGGGGGCGAGGCCTACGAGCAGTACTTC. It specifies CASSYAGGEAYEQYF.

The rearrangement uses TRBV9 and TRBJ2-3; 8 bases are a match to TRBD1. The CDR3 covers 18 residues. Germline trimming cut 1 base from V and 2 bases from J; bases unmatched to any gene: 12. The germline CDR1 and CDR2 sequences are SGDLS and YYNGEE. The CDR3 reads CASSVSRTGTDPTDTQYF. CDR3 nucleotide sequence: TGTGCCAGCAGCGTATCGAGGACAGGGACGGATCCCACAGATACGCAGTATTTT.

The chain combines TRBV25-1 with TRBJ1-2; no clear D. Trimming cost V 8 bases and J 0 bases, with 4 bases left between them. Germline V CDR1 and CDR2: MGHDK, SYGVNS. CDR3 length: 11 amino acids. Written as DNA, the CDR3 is TGTGCCAGCGGCCCTAACTATGGCTACACCTTC. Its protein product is CASGPNYGYTF.

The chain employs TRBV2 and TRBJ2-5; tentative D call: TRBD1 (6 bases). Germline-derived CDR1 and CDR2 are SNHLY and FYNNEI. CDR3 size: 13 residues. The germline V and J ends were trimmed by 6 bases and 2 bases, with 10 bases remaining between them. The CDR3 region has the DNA TGTGCCAGCAGGGGGGCAGGACAAGAGACCCAGTACTTC. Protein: CASRGAGQETQYF.

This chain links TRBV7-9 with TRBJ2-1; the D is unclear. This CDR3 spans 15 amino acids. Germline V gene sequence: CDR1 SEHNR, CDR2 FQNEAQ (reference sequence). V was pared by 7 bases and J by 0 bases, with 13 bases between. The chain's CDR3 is CASIDLWSSYNEQFF. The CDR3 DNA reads TGTGCCAGCATCGACTTGTGGAGCTCCTACAATGAGCAGTTCTTC. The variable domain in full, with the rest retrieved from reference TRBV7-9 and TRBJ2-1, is DTGVSQNPRHKITKRGQNVTFRCDPISEHNRLYWYRQTLGQGPEFLTYFQNEAQLEKSRLLSDRFSAERPKGSFSTLEIQRTEQGDSAMYLCASIDLWSSYNEQFFGPGTRLTVL.

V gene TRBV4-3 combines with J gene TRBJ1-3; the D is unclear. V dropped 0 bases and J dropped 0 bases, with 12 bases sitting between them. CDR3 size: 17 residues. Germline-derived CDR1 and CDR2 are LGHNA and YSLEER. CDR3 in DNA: TGCGCCAGCAGCCAAGATCCGGTCCTCAACTCTGGAAACACCATATATTTT. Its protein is CASSQDPVLNSGNTIYF.

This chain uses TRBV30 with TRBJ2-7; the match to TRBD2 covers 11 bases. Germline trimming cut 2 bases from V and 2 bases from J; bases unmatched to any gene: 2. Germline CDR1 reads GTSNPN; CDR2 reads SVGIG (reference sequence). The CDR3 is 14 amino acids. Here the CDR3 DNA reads TGTGCCTGGAGTAGACTAGCGGGGACCTACGAGCAGTACTTC. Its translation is CAWSRLAGTYEQYF. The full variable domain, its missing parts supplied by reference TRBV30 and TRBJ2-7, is SQTIHQWPATLVQPVGSPLSLECTVEGTSNPNLYWYRQAAGRGLQLLFYSVGIGQISSEVPQNLSASRPQDRQFILSSKKLLLSDSGFYLCAWSRLAGTYEQYFGPGTRLTVT.

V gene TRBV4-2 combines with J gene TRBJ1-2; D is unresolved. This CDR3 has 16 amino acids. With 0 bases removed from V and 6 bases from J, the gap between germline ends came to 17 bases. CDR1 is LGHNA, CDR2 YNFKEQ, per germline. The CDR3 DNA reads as TGTGCCAGCAGCCAAGACCCCGTTGGAGGAGCCGATGGCTACACCTTC. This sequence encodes CASSQDPVGGADGYTF.

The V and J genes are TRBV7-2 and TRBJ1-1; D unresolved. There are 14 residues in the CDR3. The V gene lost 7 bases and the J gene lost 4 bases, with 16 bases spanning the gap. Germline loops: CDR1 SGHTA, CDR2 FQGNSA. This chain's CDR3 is CASTEREGITEAFF. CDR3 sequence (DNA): TGTGCCAGCACCGAACGAGAGGGAATCACTGAAGCTTTCTTT.

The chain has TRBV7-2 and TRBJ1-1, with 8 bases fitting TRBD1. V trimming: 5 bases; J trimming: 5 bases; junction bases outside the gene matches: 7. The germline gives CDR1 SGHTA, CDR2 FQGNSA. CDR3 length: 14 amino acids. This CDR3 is CASSPTGGWTEAFF. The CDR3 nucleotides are TGTGCCAGCAGCCCTACAGGGGGGTGGACTGAAGCTTTCTTT.

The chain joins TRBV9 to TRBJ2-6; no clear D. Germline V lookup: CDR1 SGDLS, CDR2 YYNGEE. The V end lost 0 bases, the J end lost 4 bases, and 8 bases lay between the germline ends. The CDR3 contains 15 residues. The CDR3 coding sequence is TGTGCCAGCAGCGTAGGAGTATCCGGGGCCAACGTCCTGACTTTC. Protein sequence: CASSVGVSGANVLTF.

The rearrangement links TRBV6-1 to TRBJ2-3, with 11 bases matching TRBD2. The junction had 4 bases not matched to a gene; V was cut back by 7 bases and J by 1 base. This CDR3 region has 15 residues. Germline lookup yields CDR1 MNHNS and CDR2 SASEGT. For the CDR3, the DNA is TGTGCCAGCATTACGGGACTAGCGGGCACAGATACGCAGTATTTT. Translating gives CASITGLAGTDTQYF.

As DNA, the CDR3 is TGTGCCAGCAGCAAGGACAGGTGGCCCTACAATGAGCAGTTCTTC. Protein sequence: CASSKDRWPYNEQFF. J is TRBJ2-1 and V is TRBV6-5; TRBD1 agrees at 7 bases. CDR3 length equals 15 residues. The ends lost 6 bases at V and 2 bases at J; junction bases unmatched: 7. CDR1 and CDR2 (germline): MNHEY, SVGAGI.

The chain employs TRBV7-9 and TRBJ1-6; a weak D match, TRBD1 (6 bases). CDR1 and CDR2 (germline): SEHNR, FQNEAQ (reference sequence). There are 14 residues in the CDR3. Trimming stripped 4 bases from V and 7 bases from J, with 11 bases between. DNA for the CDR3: TGTGCCAGCAGCTCCGGGGGGGGCAATTCACCCCTCCACTTT. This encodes CASSSGGGNSPLHF.

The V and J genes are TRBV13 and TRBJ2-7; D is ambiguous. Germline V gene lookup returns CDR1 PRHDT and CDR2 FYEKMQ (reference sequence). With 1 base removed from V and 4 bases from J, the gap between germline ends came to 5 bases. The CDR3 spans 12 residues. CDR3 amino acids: CASSLARYEQYF. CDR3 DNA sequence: TGTGCCAGCAGCTTAGCCAGATACGAGCAGTACTTC.

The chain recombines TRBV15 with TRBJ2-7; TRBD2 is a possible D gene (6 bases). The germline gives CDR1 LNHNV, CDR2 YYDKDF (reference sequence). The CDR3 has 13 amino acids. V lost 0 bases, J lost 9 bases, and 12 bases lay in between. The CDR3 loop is CATSRDPREGQYF. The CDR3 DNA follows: TGTGCCACCAGCAGAGATCCGCGGGAAGGGCAGTACTTC.

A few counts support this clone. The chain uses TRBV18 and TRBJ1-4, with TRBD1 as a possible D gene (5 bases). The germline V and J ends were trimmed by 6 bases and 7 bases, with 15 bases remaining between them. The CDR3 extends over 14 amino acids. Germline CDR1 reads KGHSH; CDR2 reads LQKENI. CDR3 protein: CASSMRGESEKLFF. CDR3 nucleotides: TGTGCCAGCTCCATGCGGGGGGAAAGTGAAAAACTGTTTTTT.

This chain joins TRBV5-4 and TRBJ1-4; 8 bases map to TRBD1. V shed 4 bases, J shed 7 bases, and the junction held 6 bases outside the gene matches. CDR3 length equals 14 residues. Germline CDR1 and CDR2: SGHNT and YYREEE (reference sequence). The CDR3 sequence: CASSLQGVSEKLFF. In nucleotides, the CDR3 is TGTGCCAGCAGCCTACAGGGGGTCAGTGAAAAACTGTTTTTT.

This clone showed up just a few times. The CDR3 DNA reads TGCGCCAGCAGCTTGGGATCCGGGACAGCAGTGCAAGAGACCCAGTACTTC. It translates to CASSLGSGTAVQETQYF. The chain joins TRBV5-1 to TRBJ2-5; 7 bases line up with TRBD1. CDR3 length: 17 amino acids. The trim removed 0 bases at V and 2 bases at J, leaving 10 bases unmatched. Germline-derived CDR1 and CDR2 are SGHRS and YFSETQ.

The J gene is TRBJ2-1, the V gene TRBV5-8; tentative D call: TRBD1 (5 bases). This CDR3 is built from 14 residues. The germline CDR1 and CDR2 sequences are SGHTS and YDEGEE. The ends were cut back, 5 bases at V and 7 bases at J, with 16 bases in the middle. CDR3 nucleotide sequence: TGTGCCAGCAGTCCCGTGGCAGGGTCAAATGAGCAGTTCTTC. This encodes CASSPVAGSNEQFF.

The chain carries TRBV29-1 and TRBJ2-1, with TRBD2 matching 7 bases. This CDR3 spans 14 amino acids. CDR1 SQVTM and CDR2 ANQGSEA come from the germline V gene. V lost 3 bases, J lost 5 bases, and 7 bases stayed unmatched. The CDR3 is CSVEGRGSHNEQFF. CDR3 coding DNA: TGCAGCGTTGAGGGGCGGGGGAGCCACAATGAGCAGTTCTTC.

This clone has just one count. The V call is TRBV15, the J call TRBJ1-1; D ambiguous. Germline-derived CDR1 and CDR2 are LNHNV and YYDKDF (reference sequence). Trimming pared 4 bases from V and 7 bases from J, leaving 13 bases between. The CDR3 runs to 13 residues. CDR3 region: CATSTPDGGEAFF. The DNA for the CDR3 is TGTGCCACCAGCACCCCGGACGGAGGTGAAGCTTTCTTT.

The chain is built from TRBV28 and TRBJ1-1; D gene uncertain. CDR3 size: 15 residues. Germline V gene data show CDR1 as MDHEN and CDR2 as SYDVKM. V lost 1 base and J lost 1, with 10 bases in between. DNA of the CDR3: TGTGCCAGCAGTTTATTCCTGTTGTCGAACACTGAAGCTTTCTTT. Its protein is CASSLFLLSNTEAFF. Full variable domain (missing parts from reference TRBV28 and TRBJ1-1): DVKVTQSSRYLVKRTGEKVFLECVQDMDHENMFWYRQDPGLGLRLIYFSYDVKMKEKGDIPEGYSVSREKKERFSLILESASTNQTSMYLCASSLFLLSNTEAFFGQGTRLTVV.

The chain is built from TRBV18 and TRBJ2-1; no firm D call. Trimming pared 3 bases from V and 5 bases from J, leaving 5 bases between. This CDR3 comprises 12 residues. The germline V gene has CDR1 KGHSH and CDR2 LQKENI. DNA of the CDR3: TGTGCCAGCTCACCCACAAACAATGAGCAGTTCTTC. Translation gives CASSPTNNEQFF. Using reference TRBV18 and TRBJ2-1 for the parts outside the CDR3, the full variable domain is NAGVMQNPRHLVRRRGQEARLRCSPMKGHSHVYWYRQLPEEGLKFMVYLQKENIIDESGMPKERFSAEFPKEGPSILRIQQVVRGDSAAYFCASSPTNNEQFFGPGTRLTVL.

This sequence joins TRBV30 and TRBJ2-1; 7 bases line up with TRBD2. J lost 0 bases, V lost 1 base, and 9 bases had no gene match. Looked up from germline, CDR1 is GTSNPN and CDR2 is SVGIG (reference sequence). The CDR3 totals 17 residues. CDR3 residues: CAWSALALADSYNEQFF. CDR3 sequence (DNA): TGTGCCTGGAGTGCGTTAGCCCTAGCGGACTCCTACAATGAGCAGTTCTTC.

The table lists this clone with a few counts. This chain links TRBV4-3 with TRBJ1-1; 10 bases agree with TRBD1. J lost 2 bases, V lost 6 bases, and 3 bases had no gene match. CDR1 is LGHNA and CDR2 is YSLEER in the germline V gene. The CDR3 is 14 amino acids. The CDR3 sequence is CASRGQGTNTEAFF. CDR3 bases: TGCGCCAGCAGGGGACAGGGGACTAACACTGAAGCTTTCTTT.

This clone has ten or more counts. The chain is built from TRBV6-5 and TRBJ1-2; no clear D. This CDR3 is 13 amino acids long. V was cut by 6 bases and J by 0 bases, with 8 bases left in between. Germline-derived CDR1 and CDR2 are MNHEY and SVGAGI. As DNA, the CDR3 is TGTGCCAGCAGATCCGGGACTAACTATGGCTACACCTTC. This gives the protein CASRSGTNYGYTF.

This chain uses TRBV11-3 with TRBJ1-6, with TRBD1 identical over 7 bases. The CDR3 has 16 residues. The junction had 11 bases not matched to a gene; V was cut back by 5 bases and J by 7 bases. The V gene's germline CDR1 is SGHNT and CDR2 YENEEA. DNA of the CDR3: TGTGCCAGCAGCCCCCACCGGGACAGCCCAAATTCACCCCTCCACTTT. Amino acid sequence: CASSPHRDSPNSPLHF.

Here the CDR3 DNA reads TGCGCCAGCACCGACAGGGACTATGGCTACACCTTC. It codes for CASTDRDYGYTF. V usage is TRBV5-1 and J usage is TRBJ1-2, with 7 bases aligning to TRBD1. Germline V gives CDR1 SGHRS, CDR2 YFSETQ. The CDR3 totals 12 residues. J was trimmed by 3 bases and V by 6 bases; bases with no gene match: 2.

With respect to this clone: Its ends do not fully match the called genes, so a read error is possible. The CDR3 reads CSSSRSVGGTGTDTQYF. The CDR3 nucleotides read TGTTCCAGCAGCCGCTCGGTGGGCGGGACTGGCACAGATACGCAGTATTTT. The V call is TRBV7-9, the J call TRBJ2-3; D may be TRBD2 (6 bases). The germline V gene encodes CDR1 SEHNR and CDR2 FQNEAQ (reference sequence). The CDR3 spans 17 residues.